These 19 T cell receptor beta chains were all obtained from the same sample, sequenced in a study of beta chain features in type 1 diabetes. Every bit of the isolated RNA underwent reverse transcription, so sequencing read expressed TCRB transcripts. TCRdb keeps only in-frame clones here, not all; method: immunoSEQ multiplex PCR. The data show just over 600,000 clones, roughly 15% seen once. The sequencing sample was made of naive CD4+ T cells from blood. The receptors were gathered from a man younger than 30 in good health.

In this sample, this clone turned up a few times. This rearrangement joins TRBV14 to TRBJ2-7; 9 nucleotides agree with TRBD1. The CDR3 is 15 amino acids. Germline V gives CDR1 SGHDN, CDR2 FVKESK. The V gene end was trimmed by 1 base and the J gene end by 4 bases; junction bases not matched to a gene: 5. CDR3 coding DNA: TGTGCCAGCAGCCAAGGGGGACAGGGCAGTTACGAGCAGTACTTC. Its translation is CASSQGGQGSYEQYF. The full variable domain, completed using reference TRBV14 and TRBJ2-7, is EAGVTQFPSHSVIEKGQTVTLRCDPISGHDNLYWYRRVMGKEIKFLLHFVKESKQDESGMPNNRFLAERTGGTYSTLKVQPAELEDSGVYFCASSQGGQGSYEQYFGPGTRLTVT.

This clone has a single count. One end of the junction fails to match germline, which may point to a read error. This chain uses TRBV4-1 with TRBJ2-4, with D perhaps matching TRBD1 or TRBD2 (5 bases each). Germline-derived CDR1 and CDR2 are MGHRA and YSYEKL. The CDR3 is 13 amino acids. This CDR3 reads CARSRILGDIQYF. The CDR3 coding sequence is TGCGCCCGCAGCCGAATCTTGGGGGACATTCAGTACTTC.

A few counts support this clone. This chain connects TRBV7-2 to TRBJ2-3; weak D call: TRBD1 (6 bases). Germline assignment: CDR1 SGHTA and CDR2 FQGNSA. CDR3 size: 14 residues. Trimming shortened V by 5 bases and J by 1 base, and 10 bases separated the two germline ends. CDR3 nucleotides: TGTGCCAGCAGCGCCAGACAGGGCACAGATACGCAGTATTTT. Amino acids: CASSARQGTDTQYF.

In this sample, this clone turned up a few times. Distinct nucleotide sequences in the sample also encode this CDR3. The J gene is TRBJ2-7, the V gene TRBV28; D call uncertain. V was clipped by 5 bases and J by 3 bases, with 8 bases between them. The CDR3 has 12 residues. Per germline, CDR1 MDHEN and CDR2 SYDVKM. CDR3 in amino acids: CASSLSDYEQYF. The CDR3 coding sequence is TGTGCCAGCAGTCTGTCGGACTACGAGCAGTACTTC. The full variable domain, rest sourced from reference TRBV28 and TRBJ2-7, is DVKVTQSSRYLVKRTGEKVFLECVQDMDHENMFWYRQDPGLGLRLIYFSYDVKMKEKGDIPEGYSVSREKKERFSLILESASTNQTSMYLCASSLSDYEQYFGPGTRLTVT.

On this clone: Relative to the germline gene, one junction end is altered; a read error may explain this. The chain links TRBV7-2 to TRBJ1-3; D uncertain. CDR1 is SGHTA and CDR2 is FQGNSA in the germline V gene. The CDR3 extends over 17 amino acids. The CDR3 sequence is CASSLGPPGSSGNTIYF. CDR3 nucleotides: TGTGCCAGCAGTTTAGGCCCGCCGGGCAGCTCTGGAAACACCATATATTTT.

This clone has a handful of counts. The CDR3 nucleotides read TGCGCCAGCAGCCCTCCGGGACACCACTACGAGCAGTACTTC. This sequence encodes CASSPPGHHYEQYF. The chain uses TRBV5-1 and TRBJ2-7; tentatively, D is TRBD1 (6 bases). V was cut by 4 bases and J by 3 bases, with 14 bases left in between. The CDR3 covers 14 residues. In germline, CDR1 is SGHRS, CDR2 YFSETQ.

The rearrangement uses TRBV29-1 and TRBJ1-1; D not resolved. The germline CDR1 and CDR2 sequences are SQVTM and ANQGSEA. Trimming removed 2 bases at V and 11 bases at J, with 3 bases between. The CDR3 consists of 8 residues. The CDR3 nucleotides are TGCAGCGTTGAAAGGGCTTTCTTT. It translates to CSVERAFF.

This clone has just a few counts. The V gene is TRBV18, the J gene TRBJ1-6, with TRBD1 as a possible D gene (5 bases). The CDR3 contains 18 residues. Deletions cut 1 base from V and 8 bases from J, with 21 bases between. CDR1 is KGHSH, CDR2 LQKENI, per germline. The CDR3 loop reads CASSPQSRIGGGDSPLHF. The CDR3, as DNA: TGTGCCAGCTCACCACAATCGAGAATCGGGGGAGGGGATTCACCCCTCCACTTT.

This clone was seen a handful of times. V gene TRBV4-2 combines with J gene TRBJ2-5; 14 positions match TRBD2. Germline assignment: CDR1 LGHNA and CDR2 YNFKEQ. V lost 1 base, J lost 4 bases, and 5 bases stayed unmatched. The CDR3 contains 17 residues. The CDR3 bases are TGTGCCAGCAGCCAAGGACTAGCGGGAGGGCAATCAGAGACCCAGTACTTC. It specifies CASSQGLAGGQSETQYF.

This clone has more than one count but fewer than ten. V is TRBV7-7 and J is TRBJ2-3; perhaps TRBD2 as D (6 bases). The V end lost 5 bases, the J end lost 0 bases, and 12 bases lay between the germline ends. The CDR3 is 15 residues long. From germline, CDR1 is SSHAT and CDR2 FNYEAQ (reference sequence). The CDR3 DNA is TGTGCCAGCAGCCCGCGGGACTCCAGCACAGATACGCAGTATTTT. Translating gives CASSPRDSSTDTQYF.

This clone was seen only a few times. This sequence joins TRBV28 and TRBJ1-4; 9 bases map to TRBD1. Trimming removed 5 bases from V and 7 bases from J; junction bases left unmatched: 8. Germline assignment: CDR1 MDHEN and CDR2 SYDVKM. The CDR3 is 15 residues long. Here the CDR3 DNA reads TGTGCCAGCAGTCAGAGCGGGACAGGGACTGAAAAACTGTTTTTT. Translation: CASSQSGTGTEKLFF. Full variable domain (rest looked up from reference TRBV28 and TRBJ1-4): DVKVTQSSRYLVKRTGEKVFLECVQDMDHENMFWYRQDPGLGLRLIYFSYDVKMKEKGDIPEGYSVSREKKERFSLILESASTNQTSMYLCASSQSGTGTEKLFFGSGTQLSVL.

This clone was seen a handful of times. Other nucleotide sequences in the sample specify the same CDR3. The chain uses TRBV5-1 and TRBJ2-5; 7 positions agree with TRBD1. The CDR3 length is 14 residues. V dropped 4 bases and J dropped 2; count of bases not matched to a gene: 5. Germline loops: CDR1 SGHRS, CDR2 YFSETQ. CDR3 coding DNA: TGCGCCAGCAGCCGAGGGACAGTGCAAGAGACCCAGTACTTC. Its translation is CASSRGTVQETQYF.

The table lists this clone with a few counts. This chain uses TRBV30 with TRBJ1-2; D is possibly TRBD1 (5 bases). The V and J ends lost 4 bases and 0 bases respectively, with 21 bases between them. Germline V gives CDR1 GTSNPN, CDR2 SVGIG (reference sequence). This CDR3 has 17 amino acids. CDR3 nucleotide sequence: TGTGCCTGGAAAGTCTTGCGGGGACCGAAAGCTAACTATGGCTACACCTTC. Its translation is CAWKVLRGPKANYGYTF.

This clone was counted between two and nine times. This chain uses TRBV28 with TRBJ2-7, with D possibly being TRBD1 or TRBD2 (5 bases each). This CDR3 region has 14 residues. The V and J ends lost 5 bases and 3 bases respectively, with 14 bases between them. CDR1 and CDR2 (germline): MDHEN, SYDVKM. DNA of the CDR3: TGTGCCAGCAGTCCGACCGGGACGGTCTACGAGCAGTACTTC. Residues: CASSPTGTVYEQYF. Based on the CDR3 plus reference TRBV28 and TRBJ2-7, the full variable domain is DVKVTQSSRYLVKRTGEKVFLECVQDMDHENMFWYRQDPGLGLRLIYFSYDVKMKEKGDIPEGYSVSREKKERFSLILESASTNQTSMYLCASSPTGTVYEQYFGPGTRLTVT.

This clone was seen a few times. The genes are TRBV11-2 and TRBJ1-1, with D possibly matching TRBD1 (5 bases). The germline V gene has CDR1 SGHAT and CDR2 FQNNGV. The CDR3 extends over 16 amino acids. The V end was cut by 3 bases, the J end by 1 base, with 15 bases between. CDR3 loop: CASSLGPDRQNTEAFF. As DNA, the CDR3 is TGTGCCAGCAGCTTGGGACCAGACAGACAGAACACTGAAGCTTTCTTT.

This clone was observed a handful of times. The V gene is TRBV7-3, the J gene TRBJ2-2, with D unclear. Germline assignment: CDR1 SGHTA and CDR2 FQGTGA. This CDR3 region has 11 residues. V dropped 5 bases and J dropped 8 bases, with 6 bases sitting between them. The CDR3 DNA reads TGTGCCAGCAGCCCCGGGGGGGAGCTGTTTTTT. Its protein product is CASSPGGELFF.

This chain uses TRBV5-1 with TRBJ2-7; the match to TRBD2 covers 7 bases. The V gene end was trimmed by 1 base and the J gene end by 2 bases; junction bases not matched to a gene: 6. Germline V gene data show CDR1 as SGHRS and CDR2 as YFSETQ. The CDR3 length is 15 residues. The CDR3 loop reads CASSLSTSATYEQYF. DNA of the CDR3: TGCGCCAGCAGCTTGTCAACTAGCGCGACCTACGAGCAGTACTTC.

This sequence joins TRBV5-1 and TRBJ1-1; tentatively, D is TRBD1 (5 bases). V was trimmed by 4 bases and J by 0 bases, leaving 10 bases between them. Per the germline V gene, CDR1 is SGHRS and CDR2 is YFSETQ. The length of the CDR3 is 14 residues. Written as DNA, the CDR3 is TGCGCCAGCAGCAGGGGAACACTGAACACTGAAGCTTTCTTT. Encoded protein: CASSRGTLNTEAFF. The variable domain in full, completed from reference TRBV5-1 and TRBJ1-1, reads KAGVTQTPRYLIKTRGQQVTLSCSPISGHRSVSWYQQTPGQGLQFLFEYFSETQRNKGNFPGRFSGRQFSNSRSEMNVSTLELGDSALYLCASSRGTLNTEAFFGQGTRLTVV.

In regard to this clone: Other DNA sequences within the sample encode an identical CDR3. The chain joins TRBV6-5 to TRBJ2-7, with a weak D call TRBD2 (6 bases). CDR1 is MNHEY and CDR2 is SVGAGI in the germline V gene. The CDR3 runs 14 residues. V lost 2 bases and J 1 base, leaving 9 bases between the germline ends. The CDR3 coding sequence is TGTGCCAGCAGTTACGGGGGGAATTCCTACGAGCAGTACTTC. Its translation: CASSYGGNSYEQYF.